This T cell receptor (beta chain) is from a study of OX40 agonist ivuxolimab in advanced cancers. Some clones are missing from TCRdb's copy, which holds only in-frame ones; the method was immunoSEQ multiplex PCR. The sample gives 70,000 or so clones, 90% of which show up once; roughly a tenth is in the top ten. The sample here was CD4+ or CD8+ T cells sorted from blood, taken in a trial of the OX40 agonist ivuxolimab. The sequence derives from an adult with an advanced solid tumor such as melanoma, head and neck, liver or kidney cancer.

The CDR3 here is CASSLGAGLDIPQSREQFF. CDR3 coding DNA: TGTGCCAGCAGTTTAGGGGCGGGACTAGATATCCCACAATCAAGGGAGCAGTTCTTC. The V call is TRBV27, the J call TRBJ2-1, with 8 bases identical to TRBD2. V trimming: 2 bases; J trimming: 10 bases; junction bases outside the gene matches: 22. This CDR3 is 19 amino acids long. Germline CDR1 is MNHEY and CDR2 is SMNVEV (reference sequence).